The rows below give T cell receptor beta chains drawn from one sample of a study of cytomegalovirus exposure and HLA in healthy donors. TCRdb's copy holds only in-frame clones and misses some; the assay was immunoSEQ multiplex PCR. The sample has about 160,000 clones; about 72% are singletons. The sequenced sample was PBMCs. These receptors were taken from a man aged 30 to 45 in good health and CMV-seropositive. Both conserved end residues are part of each CDR3. The D gene is left open where the match is weak.

>TRBJ2-3|TRBV18|TRBD1
TGTGCCAGCTCAGAGGACAGGGAGGTCAGGACGCAGTATTTT
CASSEDREVRTQYF
>TRBJ1-2|TRBV28|-
TGTGCCAGCAGTTTGTCCGTCTATGGCTACACCTTC
CASSLSVYGYTF
>TRBJ2-4|TRBV7-9|-
TGTGCCAGCAGCTTTGGTCCTGGGACATCCAAAAACATTCAGTACTTC
CASSFGPGTSKNIQYF
>TRBJ2-3|TRBV18|TRBD2
TGTGCCAGCTCACCCCCGGGGGGGGCAGATACGCAGTATTTT
CASSPPGGADTQYF
>TRBJ2-5|TRBV5-1|TRBD2
TGCGCCAGCAGCCCACGGACTAGCGGGGATCCCGGGGCGGAGACCCAGTACTTC
CASSPRTSGDPGAETQYF
>TRBJ1-2|TRBV6-6|TRBD1
TGTGCCCTCTCAGGGGGATCCTATGGCTACACCTTC
CALSGGSYGYTF
>TRBJ2-3|TRBV19|-
TGTGCCAGTAGTTCGCTCGGGGGGCCTGCAGATACGCAGTATTTT
CASSSLGGPADTQYF
>TRBJ1-6|TRBV7-6|-
TGTGCCAGCAGCTTAGGCGGGGATTCACCCCTCCACTTT
CASSLGGDSPLHF
>TRBJ2-2|TRBV4-1|TRBD2
TGCGCCAGCAGCCTCCCTGGACTAGCGGGGGGTCATAACACCGGGGAGCTGTTTTTT
CASSLPGLAGGHNTGELFF
>TRBJ2-1|TRBV7-2|TRBD2
TGTGCCAGCAGCTCTCCTAGCGGGGGGGCCGGGAATGAGCAGTTCTTC
CASSSPSGGAGNEQFF
>TRBJ2-2|TRBV21-1|-
TGTGCCAGCAGCAAGGTTCAGGGTGAGACCGGGGAGCTGTTTTTT
CASSKVQGETGELFF
>TRBJ1-4|TRBV6-5|TRBD1
TGTGCCAGCAGTTACCAGGGACAGAATAATGAAAAACTGTTTTTT
CASSYQGQNNEKLFF
>TRBJ1-1|TRBV18|TRBD1
TGTGCCAGCTCACCAGGGACAGGGGAAGGCGAAGCTTTCTTT
CASSPGTGEGEAFF
>TRBJ1-2|TRBV7-9|-
TGTGCCAGCAGCTCAAACCAGGGGAACTATGGCTACACCTTC
CASSSNQGNYGYTF
>TRBJ1-6|TRBV6-1|-
TGTGCCAGCAGTGAAGTAGAGGCAGATAATTCACCCCTCCACTTT
CASSEVEADNSPLHF
>TRBJ2-7|TRBV6-5|-
TGTGCCAGCAGTTACTCGAGGCGAACCTACGAGCAGTACTTC
CASSYSRRTYEQYF